Shown below are 29 T cell receptor beta chains from a single sample sequenced in a study of beta chain features in type 1 diabetes. General study findings and limits: A moderate, significant TCRB CDR3 shortening appeared in type 1 diabetes across four CD4+ subsets.

These receptors' targets are unknown. Investigators reverse transcribed all isolated RNA, so they sequenced expressed TCRB transcripts. Libraries were prepared by immunoSEQ multiplex PCR; TCRdb keeps only in-frame clonotypes and omits some of them. The sample consists of fewer than 350,000 clones, over 12% of them appearing once. Sequenced input: naive CD4+ T cells from blood. Receptors originate from a man in his late teens or twenties with type 1 diabetes.

V usage is TRBV4-2 and J usage is TRBJ1-2; maybe TRBD1 (6 bases). The CDR3 is 13 amino acids. Germline lookup yields CDR1 LGHNA and CDR2 YNFKEQ. Trimming stripped 3 bases from V and 5 bases from J, with 10 bases between. The DNA of the CDR3 is TGTGCCAGCAGCCAGACAGGACAGTATGGCTACACCTTC. Translation gives CASSQTGQYGYTF.

Only a few counts were recorded for this clone. The V and J genes are TRBV6-5 and TRBJ2-5; a possible D gene is TRBD2 (6 bases). There are 12 residues in the CDR3. Germline V gene lookup returns CDR1 MNHEY and CDR2 SVGAGI. V was trimmed by 9 bases and J by 3 bases, leaving 11 bases between them. This CDR3 reads CASGPGEETQYF. In DNA form, the CDR3 reads TGTGCCAGTGGGCCGGGGGAAGAGACCCAGTACTTC.

The gene calls are TRBV9 and TRBJ2-2; possibly TRBD2 for D (6 bases). The CDR3 runs 14 residues. V was pared by 3 bases and J by 3 bases, with 9 bases between. CDR1 and CDR2 from the germline V gene are SGDLS and YYNGEE. As DNA, the CDR3 is TGTGCCAGCAGCGGACTAGATTACACCGGGGAGCTGTTTTTT. Translation gives CASSGLDYTGELFF.

The chain couples TRBV7-7 to TRBJ2-1; 8 nucleotides line up with TRBD1. The V gene end was trimmed by 5 bases and the J gene end by 3 bases; junction bases not matched to a gene: 6. Germline V gene lookup returns CDR1 SSHAT and CDR2 FNYEAQ (reference sequence). The CDR3 runs 15 residues. The CDR3 spells CASSEGTGNYNEQFF. DNA for the CDR3: TGTGCCAGCAGCGAGGGGACAGGTAACTACAATGAGCAGTTCTTC.

This sequence joins TRBV28 and TRBJ2-3; possible D gene TRBD2, 5 bases. The V end lost 6 bases, the J end lost 2 bases, and 12 bases lay between the germline ends. The germline gives CDR1 MDHEN, CDR2 SYDVKM. The CDR3 sequence is 14 residues long. This CDR3 reads CASSPPGDTDTQYF. CDR3 coding DNA: TGTGCCAGCAGCCCCCCCGGGGACACAGATACGCAGTATTTT. Drawing the rest from reference TRBV28 and TRBJ2-3, the complete variable domain is DVKVTQSSRYLVKRTGEKVFLECVQDMDHENMFWYRQDPGLGLRLIYFSYDVKMKEKGDIPEGYSVSREKKERFSLILESASTNQTSMYLCASSPPGDTDTQYFGPGTRLTVL.

Comments on this clone: Other nucleotide sequences in the sample specify the same CDR3. The V call is TRBV5-1, the J call TRBJ2-7, with D tentatively TRBD1 (6 bases). The germline V and J ends were trimmed by 0 bases and 1 base, with 8 bases remaining between them. Germline CDR1 reads SGHRS; CDR2 reads YFSETQ. The CDR3 length is 14 residues. The CDR3 protein is CASSLGGQSYEQYF. The CDR3 nucleotides are TGCGCCAGCAGCTTGGGTGGACAGTCCTACGAGCAGTACTTC.

This clone came up a few times. The chain employs TRBV7-9 and TRBJ1-5; TRBD1 might be the D (5 bases). The CDR3 totals 15 residues. The germline V and J ends were trimmed by 1 base and 2 bases, with 9 bases remaining between them. Looked up from germline, CDR1 is SEHNR and CDR2 is FQNEAQ (reference sequence). The CDR3 loop reads CASSLEGFGNQPQHF. The CDR3 DNA follows: TGTGCCAGCAGCTTAGAGGGGTTTGGCAATCAGCCCCAGCATTTT.

This clone was detected only a few times. The CDR3 DNA follows: TGTGCCAGCAGTGAAGCTAGGGAGGGTGGCTACACCTTC. Amino acid sequence: CASSEAREGGYTF. This chain connects TRBV6-1 to TRBJ1-2; D is ambiguous. V gave up 0 bases and J gave up 7 bases, with 9 bases separating them. Per germline, CDR1 MNHNS and CDR2 SASEGT. This CDR3 has 13 residues.

Comment on this clone: Its ends do not fully match the called genes, so a read error is possible. This chain uses TRBV28 with TRBJ2-1, with a possible D match to TRBD2 (6 bases). Germline CDR1 MDHEN, CDR2 SYDVKM. The CDR3 covers 13 residues. For the CDR3, the DNA is TGTGCCAGCAGTTTGGGAGGACCCCGGGGTGGGATCTTC. Translated: CASSLGGPRGGIF.

The rearrangement joins TRBV18 to TRBJ1-6; tentatively, D is TRBD1 (6 bases). CDR3 size: 17 residues. The ends were cut back, 0 bases at V and 8 bases at J, with 17 bases in the middle. Per germline, CDR1 KGHSH and CDR2 LQKENI. CDR3 nucleotides: TGTGCCAGCTCACCACCGAGCGTCGTCAGGGGTCATTCACCCCTCCACTTT. Encoded protein: CASSPPSVVRGHSPLHF.

This clone was counted between two and nine times. The chain joins TRBV18 to TRBJ2-7; D gene unclear. Trimming took 3 bases from V and 2 from J, leaving 8 bases between them. This CDR3 comprises 13 residues. Germline CDR1 reads KGHSH; CDR2 reads LQKENI. Here the CDR3 DNA reads TGTGCCAGCTCACCGGTACACGCCTACGAGCAGTACTTC. It encodes CASSPVHAYEQYF.

The chain combines TRBV30 with TRBJ2-7; D ambiguous. This CDR3 has 12 residues. Germline V gene sequence: CDR1 GTSNPN, CDR2 SVGIG (reference sequence). The V end lost 1 base, the J end lost 6 bases, and 10 bases lay between the germline ends. This chain's CDR3 is CAWSGSGPEQYF. For the CDR3, the DNA is TGTGCCTGGAGTGGAAGTGGGCCCGAGCAGTACTTC.

V and J are TRBV9 and TRBJ2-3; a weak D match, TRBD2 (5 bases). The V end lost 4 bases, the J end lost 0 bases, and 12 bases lay between the germline ends. This CDR3 contains 15 residues. Looked up from germline, CDR1 is SGDLS and CDR2 is YYNGEE. The CDR3: CASSPREPSTDTQYF. The CDR3, as DNA: TGTGCCAGCAGCCCAAGGGAGCCTAGCACAGATACGCAGTATTTT.

This clone was counted only a few times. The J gene is TRBJ2-7, the V gene TRBV30; tentative D call: TRBD1 (5 bases). V was cut by 1 base and J by 1 base, with 11 bases left in between. The CDR3 is 14 residues long. From germline, CDR1 is GTSNPN and CDR2 SVGIG (reference sequence). The CDR3 DNA is TGTGCCTGGAGTGGAGACCAGGGATCCTACGAGCAGTACTTC. This gives the protein CAWSGDQGSYEQYF.

This clone was detected a few times. The chain combines TRBV10-3 with TRBJ2-5; TRBD2 matches 9 bases. Trimming cost V 0 bases and J 2 bases; bases outside gene matches: 4. Germline values: CDR1 ENHRY, CDR2 SYGVKD. The CDR3 is 16 residues long. This chain's CDR3 is CAISESKLAGQETQYF. CDR3 bases: TGTGCCATCAGTGAGTCTAAGCTAGCGGGACAAGAGACCCAGTACTTC.

This rearrangement joins TRBV7-2 to TRBJ2-3, with 11 bases aligning to TRBD2. J lost 6 bases, V lost 3 bases, and 5 bases had no gene match. CDR1 and CDR2 (germline): SGHTA, FQGNSA. The CDR3 length is 15 residues. The CDR3 loop reads CASSFSGGAWDTQYF. Written as DNA, the CDR3 is TGTGCCAGCAGCTTTAGCGGGGGGGCCTGGGATACGCAGTATTTT.

V is TRBV4-1 and J is TRBJ1-5; the D gene is possibly TRBD1 (5 bases). CDR1 MGHRA and CDR2 YSYEKL come from the germline V gene. V dropped 1 base and J dropped 8 bases, with 12 bases sitting between them. The CDR3 extends over 14 amino acids. CDR3 residues: CASSQGGGGKPQHF. In DNA form, the CDR3 reads TGCGCCAGCAGCCAAGGCGGGGGAGGAAAGCCCCAGCATTTT.

This clone was observed a handful of times. The chain links TRBV5-6 to TRBJ2-7, with a possible D match to TRBD1 (5 bases). The germline V gene has CDR1 SGHDT and CDR2 YYEEEE. V was cut by 2 bases and J by 2 bases, with 5 bases left in between. The CDR3 spans 12 residues. In DNA, the CDR3 is TGTGCCAGCAGCTTACAGGCCTACGAGCAGTACTTC. Protein: CASSLQAYEQYF.

The J gene is TRBJ2-5, the V gene TRBV11-3, with no clear D. There are 12 residues in the CDR3. The ends were cut back, 3 bases at V and 3 bases at J, with 5 bases in the middle. Germline-derived CDR1 and CDR2 are SGHNT and YENEEA. CDR3 in DNA: TGTGCCAGCAGCTTTGGAGAAGAGACCCAGTACTTC. Translating it yields CASSFGEETQYF.

The gene calls are TRBV30 and TRBJ1-4; D gene uncertain. Trimming stripped 4 bases from V and 4 bases from J, with 10 bases between. CDR3 length equals 13 residues. Germline lookup yields CDR1 GTSNPN and CDR2 SVGIG (reference sequence). This CDR3 reads CAWNRRLNEKLFF. The CDR3 DNA is TGTGCCTGGAATCGTAGACTTAATGAAAAACTGTTTTTT.

Only a few counts were recorded for this clone. CDR3 bases: TGCGCCAGCAGTCAGGACAGGGGTAACACCGGGGAGCTGTTTTTT. Residues: CASSQDRGNTGELFF. The rearrangement uses TRBV5-1 and TRBJ2-2, with 9 bases identical to TRBD1. CDR1 SGHRS and CDR2 YFSETQ come from the germline V gene. The trim removed 5 bases at V and 2 bases at J, leaving 4 bases unmatched. The CDR3 covers 15 residues.

V is TRBV19 and J is TRBJ2-7; D call uncertain. This CDR3 region has 12 residues. Looked up from germline, CDR1 is LNHDA and CDR2 is SQIVND (reference sequence). V gave up 3 bases and J gave up 2 bases, with 5 bases separating them. The CDR3 DNA reads TGTGCCAGTAGTATGAGTCCCTACGAGCAGTACTTC. Its protein product is CASSMSPYEQYF.

This chain joins TRBV5-1 and TRBJ2-7, with 7 bases matching TRBD1. After removal of 0 bases from V and 2 bases from J, the junction contained 14 bases not matched to a gene. Germline V lookup: CDR1 SGHRS, CDR2 YFSETQ. CDR3 length: 18 amino acids. CDR3 in DNA: TGCGCCAGCAGCTTGGCCAGATCCCCAAGACAGGGAGCCTACGAGCAGTACTTC. It encodes CASSLARSPRQGAYEQYF.

There are a few counts of this clone. The chain has TRBV11-2 and TRBJ1-2; 10 positions agree with TRBD1. CDR1 and CDR2 from the germline V gene are SGHAT and FQNNGV. The CDR3 length is 15 residues. V trimming: 3 bases; J trimming: 5 bases; junction bases outside the gene matches: 6. The CDR3 sequence is CASSFRDRGYYGYTF. The CDR3 nucleotides read TGTGCCAGCAGCTTCCGGGACAGGGGTTATTATGGCTACACCTTC.

As concerns this clone: Additional DNA sequences in this sample encode the identical CDR3. The CDR3 DNA is TGTGCCAGCAGCGTAGTCGGGGGAAATTCACCCCTCCACTTT. Its protein is CASSVVGGNSPLHF. The chain combines TRBV9 with TRBJ1-6; D may be TRBD1 (5 bases). Deletions cut 0 bases from V and 7 bases from J, with 8 bases between. Germline V gene data show CDR1 as SGDLS and CDR2 as YYNGEE. This CDR3 is built from 14 residues.

The gene calls are TRBV2 and TRBJ2-1, with 13 bases identical to TRBD2. The CDR3 sequence is 14 residues long. Germline lookup yields CDR1 SNHLY and CDR2 FYNNEI. V lost 8 bases and J lost 6; bases outside the gene matches: 4. CDR3 nucleotide sequence: TGTGCCAGCGTACTAGCGGGAGGGAGCAATGAGCAGTTCTTC. Its translation: CASVLAGGSNEQFF. Complete variable domain (other parts from reference TRBV2 and TRBJ2-1): EPEVTQTPSHQVTQMGQEVILRCVPISNHLYFYWYRQILGQKVEFLVSFYNNEISEKSEIFDDQFSVERPDGSNFTLKIRSTKLEDSAMYFCASVLAGGSNEQFFGPGTRLTVL.

This CDR3 reads CASSQTIMAYGYTF. CDR3 nucleotide sequence: TGTGCCAGCAGCCAGACAATAATGGCCTATGGCTACACCTTC. V and J are TRBV5-4 and TRBJ1-2; D is unresolved. This CDR3 comprises 14 residues. Trimming took 4 bases from V and 4 from J, leaving 14 bases between them. Germline V gives CDR1 SGHNT, CDR2 YYREEE (reference sequence).

The chain uses TRBV11-2 and TRBJ2-3; perhaps TRBD2 as D (5 bases). The CDR3 runs 16 residues. Between the trimmed V and J ends, which lost 0 bases and 5 bases, there was a span of 15 bases. The germline gives CDR1 SGHAT, CDR2 FQNNGV. CDR3 loop: CASSLERAGPGDTQYF. CDR3 DNA: TGTGCCAGCAGCTTAGAGAGGGCCGGGCCAGGAGATACGCAGTATTTT.

This chain joins TRBV28 and TRBJ2-2; no firm D call. V was cut by 7 bases and J by 2 bases, with 14 bases left in between. Germline CDR1 and CDR2: MDHEN and SYDVKM. The CDR3 is made up of 15 amino acids. Here the CDR3 reads CASTTADFNTGELFF. The CDR3 DNA follows: TGTGCCAGCACCACGGCCGACTTCAACACCGGGGAGCTGTTTTTT.